These 8 T cell receptor beta chains came from one sample sequenced in a study of cytomegalovirus exposure and HLA in healthy donors. It was with 60 Vbeta and 13 Jbeta primers that the PCR ran. The repertoire was sequenced with immunoSEQ multiplex PCR; TCRdb's copy has only in-frame clones and lacks some. The sample lists approximately 140,000 clones, roughly 82% occurring once. The sequenced sample consisted of PBMCs. The receptors shown here come from a man aged 45-65 years in good health and CMV-seronegative.

The chain carries TRBV4-1 and TRBJ2-5, with 7 nucleotides matching TRBD2. The CDR3 runs to 14 residues. Trimming at V came to 0 bases and at J to 2 bases, leaving 0 bases not matched to a gene. Germline V gene lookup returns CDR1 MGHRA and CDR2 YSYEKL. CDR3 residues: CASSQELAQETQYF. CDR3 DNA: TGCGCCAGCAGCCAAGAACTAGCGCAAGAGACCCAGTACTTC.

The chain is built from TRBV7-9 and TRBJ1-1; tentative D call: TRBD1 (5 bases). CDR3 length equals 15 residues. V lost 2 bases, J lost 1 base, and 11 bases lay in between. The V gene's germline CDR1 is SEHNR and CDR2 FQNEAQ (reference sequence). CDR3 loop: CASSLTEGTNTEAFF. CDR3 bases: TGTGCCAGCAGCTTAACGGAGGGGACGAACACTGAAGCTTTCTTT.

The chain recombines TRBV5-6 with TRBJ2-7, with D uncertain. This CDR3 is 13 amino acids long. Trimming shortened V by 0 bases and J by 0 bases, and 4 bases separated the two germline ends. CDR1 SGHDT and CDR2 YYEEEE come from the germline V gene. The CDR3 here is CASSLGVSYEQYF. The CDR3, as DNA: TGTGCCAGCAGCTTGGGAGTCTCCTACGAGCAGTACTTC.

The rearrangement links TRBV11-1 to TRBJ2-1, with D perhaps matching TRBD2 (5 bases). V lost 8 bases to trimming and J lost 7 bases, with 15 bases between them. Germline CDR1 and CDR2: SGHAT and FQDESV (reference sequence). This CDR3 has 13 residues. The CDR3 reads CASGWLAENEQFF. As DNA, the CDR3 is TGTGCCAGCGGTTGGCTAGCCGAGAATGAGCAGTTCTTC.

The chain recombines TRBV19 with TRBJ1-2; TRBD1 aligns across 8 bases. With 1 base clipped from V and 4 bases from J, the junction kept 8 bases outside the gene matches. CDR1 is LNHDA and CDR2 is SQIVND in the germline V gene (reference sequence). This CDR3 region has 16 residues. The CDR3 DNA is TGTGCCAGTAGTATAGGGGAGGACAGGGTCCGCTATGGCTACACCTTC. This codes for CASSIGEDRVRYGYTF.

The chain is built from TRBV4-3 and TRBJ2-7, with TRBD1 as a possible D gene (6 bases). The V end was cut by 2 bases, the J end by 6 bases, with 17 bases between. This CDR3 region has 15 residues. CDR1 is LGHNA, CDR2 YSLEER, per germline. The CDR3 is CASSQLSHQGSEQYF. Written as DNA, the CDR3 is TGCGCCAGCAGCCAACTATCGCATCAGGGGAGCGAGCAGTACTTC.

The chain joins TRBV20-1 to TRBJ2-3; D is ambiguous. This CDR3 has 11 amino acids. The V gene lost 4 bases and the J gene lost 3 bases, with 5 bases spanning the gap. Looked up from germline, CDR1 is DFQATT and CDR2 is SNEGSKA (reference sequence). The CDR3 nucleotides read TGCAGTGCTATGCGGACAGATACGCAGTATTTT. Its protein product is CSAMRTDTQYF.

This clone was seen a handful of times. The rearrangement joins TRBV19 to TRBJ1-1; TRBD1 is a possible D gene (6 bases). Germline V gene data show CDR1 as LNHDA and CDR2 as SQIVND (reference sequence). This CDR3 is 15 amino acids long. Trimming took 6 bases from V and 0 from J, leaving 14 bases between them. The CDR3 protein is CASRSETGLNTEAFF. The CDR3 DNA reads TGTGCCAGTAGATCGGAGACAGGTTTGAACACTGAAGCTTTCTTT.